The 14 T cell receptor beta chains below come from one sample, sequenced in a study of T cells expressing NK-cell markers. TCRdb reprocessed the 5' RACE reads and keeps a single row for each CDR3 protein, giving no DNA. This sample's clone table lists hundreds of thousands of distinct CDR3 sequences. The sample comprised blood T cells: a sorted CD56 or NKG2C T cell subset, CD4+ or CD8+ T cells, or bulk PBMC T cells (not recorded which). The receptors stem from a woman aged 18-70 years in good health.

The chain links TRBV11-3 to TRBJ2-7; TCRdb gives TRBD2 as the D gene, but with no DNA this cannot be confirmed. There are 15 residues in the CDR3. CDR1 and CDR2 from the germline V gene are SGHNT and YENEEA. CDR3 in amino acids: CASSLAGAASYEQYF.

The CDR3 reads CASSPRTDANTGELFF. The chain joins TRBV7-2 to TRBJ2-2; TCRdb picks TRBD1, but there is no DNA to check that call. The CDR3 is 16 residues long. Per germline, CDR1 SGHTA and CDR2 FQGNSA.

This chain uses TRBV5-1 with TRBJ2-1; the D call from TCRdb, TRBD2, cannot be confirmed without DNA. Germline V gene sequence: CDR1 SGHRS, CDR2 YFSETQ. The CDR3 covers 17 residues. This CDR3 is CASSAAGMTSGFNEQFF.

The CDR3 sequence is CASSLGRTRETQYF. The chain recombines TRBV5-1 with TRBJ2-5. This CDR3 contains 14 residues. Germline lookup yields CDR1 SGHRS and CDR2 YFSETQ. The full variable domain, completed using reference TRBV5-1 and TRBJ2-5, is KAGVTQTPRYLIKTRGQQVTLSCSPISGHRSVSWYQQTPGQGLQFLFEYFSETQRNKGNFPGRFSGRQFSNSRSEMNVSTLELGDSALYLCASSLGRTRETQYFGPGTRLLVL.

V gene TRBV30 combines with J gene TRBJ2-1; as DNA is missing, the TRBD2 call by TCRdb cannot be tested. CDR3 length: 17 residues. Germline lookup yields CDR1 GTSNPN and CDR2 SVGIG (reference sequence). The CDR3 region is CAWFSGMDARDYNEQFF.

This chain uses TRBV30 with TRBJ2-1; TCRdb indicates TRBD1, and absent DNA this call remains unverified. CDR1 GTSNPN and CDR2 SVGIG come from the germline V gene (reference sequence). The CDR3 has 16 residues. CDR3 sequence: CAWSVTDRGLVDEQFF. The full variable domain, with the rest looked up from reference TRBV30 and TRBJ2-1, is SQTIHQWPATLVQPVGSPLSLECTVEGTSNPNLYWYRQAAGRGLQLLFYSVGIGQISSEVPQNLSASRPQDRQFILSSKKLLLSDSGFYLCAWSVTDRGLVDEQFFGPGTRLTVL.

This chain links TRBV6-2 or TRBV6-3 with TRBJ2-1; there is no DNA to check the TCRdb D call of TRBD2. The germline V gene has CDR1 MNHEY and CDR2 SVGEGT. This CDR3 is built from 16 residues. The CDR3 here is CASSYGMASGEDEQFF.

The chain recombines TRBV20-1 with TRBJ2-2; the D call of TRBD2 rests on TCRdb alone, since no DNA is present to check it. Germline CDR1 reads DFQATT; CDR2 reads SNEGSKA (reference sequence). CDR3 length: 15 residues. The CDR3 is CSARDSAGVTGELFF.

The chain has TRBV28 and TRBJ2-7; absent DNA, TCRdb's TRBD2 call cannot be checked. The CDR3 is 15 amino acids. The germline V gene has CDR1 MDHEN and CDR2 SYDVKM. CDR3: CASTPLAGGTYEQYF.

CDR3: CSVDQAVETQYF. The gene calls are TRBV29-1 and TRBJ2-5; TCRdb selects TRBD2, and the lack of DNA leaves this call unchecked. Germline CDR1 and CDR2: SQVTM and ANQGSEA. The CDR3 contains 12 residues.

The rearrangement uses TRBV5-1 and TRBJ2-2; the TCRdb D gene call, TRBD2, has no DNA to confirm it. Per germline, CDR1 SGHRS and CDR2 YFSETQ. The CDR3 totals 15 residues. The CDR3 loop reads CASSRTSGTIGELFF. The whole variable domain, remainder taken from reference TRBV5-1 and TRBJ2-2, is KAGVTQTPRYLIKTRGQQVTLSCSPISGHRSVSWYQQTPGQGLQFLFEYFSETQRNKGNFPGRFSGRQFSNSRSEMNVSTLELGDSALYLCASSRTSGTIGELFFGEGSRLTVL.

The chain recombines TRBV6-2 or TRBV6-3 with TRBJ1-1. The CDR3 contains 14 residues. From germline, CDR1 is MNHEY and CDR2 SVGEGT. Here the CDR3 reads CASSYSHGNTEAFF.

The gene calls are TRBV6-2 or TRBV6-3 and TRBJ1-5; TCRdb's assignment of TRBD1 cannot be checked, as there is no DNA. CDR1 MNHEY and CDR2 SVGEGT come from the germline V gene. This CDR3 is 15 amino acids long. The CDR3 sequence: CASSGNRRPNQPQHF.

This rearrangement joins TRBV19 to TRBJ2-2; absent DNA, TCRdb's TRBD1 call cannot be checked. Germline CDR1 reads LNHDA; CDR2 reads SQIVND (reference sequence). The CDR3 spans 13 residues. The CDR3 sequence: CASNPDPFGELFF.